These 32 T cell receptor beta chains were sequenced from one sample in a study of T cells after yellow fever vaccination. MiXCR, applied by TCRdb to the 5' RACE reads, yields one record per CDR3 protein. The profile shows approximately 300,000 distinct CDR3 sequences, around 10% of them singletons. Sequenced here: CD4+ T cells sorted from PBMCs, sampled 45 days after the yellow fever booster vaccination. These TCRs come from a man younger than 35 who received the YFV17D yellow fever vaccine.

This clonotype was observed many times. The chain links TRBV4-1 to TRBJ2-6; D is possibly TRBD1 (7 bases). Germline CDR1 and CDR2: MGHRA and YSYEKL. Trimming cost V 5 bases and J 1 base, with 21 bases left between them. The CDR3 has 19 amino acids. The chain's CDR3 is CASSGGVIQGTSGANVLTF. Written as DNA, the CDR3 is TGCGCCAGCAGCGGAGGGGTGATACAGGGGACATCTGGGGCCAACGTCCTGACTTTC.

The table lists this clonotype with a few counts. The chain carries TRBV5-5 and TRBJ2-7; D call uncertain. The CDR3 totals 15 residues. Per the germline V gene, CDR1 is SGHKS and CDR2 is YYEKEE (reference sequence). V was pared by 4 bases and J by 2 bases, with 16 bases between. The CDR3 spells CASSLRSLGTYEQYV. CDR3 nucleotide sequence: TGTGCCAGCAGCCTGCGGAGTTTGGGCACCTACGAGCAGTACGTC.

The chain recombines TRBV6-6 with TRBJ1-2, with D uncertain. V gave up 0 bases and J gave up 4 bases, with 9 bases separating them. This CDR3 comprises 14 residues. Germline CDR1 is MNHNY and CDR2 is SVGAGI (reference sequence). This CDR3 reads CASSYSAGLYGYTF. The CDR3 DNA reads as TGTGCCAGCAGTTACTCGGCAGGCCTCTATGGCTACACCTTC.

In this sample, this clonotype turned up many times. This chain joins TRBV7-2 and TRBJ2-3; the match to TRBD1 covers 7 bases. CDR1 is SGHTA and CDR2 is FQGNSA in the germline V gene. The CDR3 length is 15 residues. V shed 5 bases and J 0 bases; nucleotides not matched to a gene: 5. The CDR3 DNA reads TGTGCCAGCAGCCCCAGGGGGATGAGCACAGATACGCAGTATTTT. Translating gives CASSPRGMSTDTQYF. The whole variable domain, remainder taken from reference TRBV7-2 and TRBJ2-3, is GAGVSQSPSNKVTEKGKDVELRCDPISGHTALYWYRQSLGQGLEFLIYFQGNSAPDKSGLPSDRFSAERTGGSVSTLTIQRTQQEDSAVYLCASSPRGMSTDTQYFGPGTRLTVL.

This clonotype has just a few counts. CDR3 region: CASSQEVIAGGRGNEQFF. The DNA of the CDR3 is TGCGCCAGCAGCCAAGAGGTGATCGCGGGGGGGCGTGGTAATGAGCAGTTCTTC. The chain couples TRBV4-3 to TRBJ2-1; 9 positions agree with TRBD2. In germline, CDR1 is LGHNA, CDR2 YSLEER. The trim removed 0 bases at V and 7 bases at J, leaving 13 bases unmatched. The CDR3 covers 18 residues.

There are a few counts of this clonotype. The chain employs TRBV5-1 and TRBJ2-7; D not resolved. CDR1 and CDR2 from the germline V gene are SGHRS and YFSETQ. Trimming removed 0 bases at V and 9 bases at J, with 16 bases between. CDR3 size: 14 residues. Here the CDR3 reads CASSLGGTSDWQYF. In DNA form, the CDR3 reads TGCGCCAGCAGCTTGGGGGGAACCTCGGATTGGCAGTACTTC.

This clonotype was seen more than once but under ten times. The chain is built from TRBV9 and TRBJ2-6; weak D call: TRBD2 (7 bases). Germline V gene data show CDR1 as SGDLS and CDR2 as YYNGEE. The germline V and J ends were trimmed by 5 bases and 1 base, with 10 bases remaining between them. The CDR3 extends over 15 amino acids. The CDR3 bases are TGTGCCAGCAGGGGGGGGCGGTCTGGGGCCAACGTCCTGACTTTC. As protein: CASRGGRSGANVLTF. The whole variable domain, remainder taken from reference TRBV9 and TRBJ2-6, is DSGVTQTPKHLITATGQRVTLRCSPRSGDLSVYWYQQSLDQGLQFLIQYYNGEERAKGNILERFSAQQFPDLHSELNLSSLELGDSALYFCASRGGRSGANVLTFGAGSRLTVL.

This clonotype was detected a few times. This chain joins TRBV28 and TRBJ2-3; 7 bases are a match to TRBD1. This CDR3 spans 15 amino acids. CDR1 and CDR2 from the germline V gene are MDHEN and SYDVKM. The V segment lost 5 bases and the J segment 6 bases; nucleotides outside the gene matches: 11. The CDR3 sequence is CASSQGGRERDTQYF. CDR3 DNA sequence: TGTGCCAGCAGTCAAGGGGGCAGGGAGAGGGATACGCAGTATTTT.

This clonotype was detected only a few times. The chain carries TRBV9 and TRBJ1-1, with D possibly matching TRBD1 (5 bases). Trimming pared 3 bases from V and 4 bases from J, leaving 10 bases between. CDR1 is SGDLS and CDR2 is YYNGEE in the germline V gene. CDR3 length: 13 residues. This CDR3 is CASSATDFTEAFF. CDR3 DNA: TGTGCCAGCAGCGCGACAGACTTCACTGAAGCTTTCTTT.

The chain combines TRBV4-3 with TRBJ2-1; D perhaps matches TRBD2 (6 bases). The CDR3 contains 13 residues. Germline V gene sequence: CDR1 LGHNA, CDR2 YSLEER. V dropped 0 bases and J dropped 9 bases, with 9 bases sitting between them. CDR3 nucleotide sequence: TGCGCCAGCAGCCAAGATCGGGGGTTTGAGCAGTTCTTC. Its translation is CASSQDRGFEQFF.

The sample holds a few counts of this clonotype. This chain connects TRBV5-1 to TRBJ2-1; D might be TRBD2 (7 bases). Germline V lookup: CDR1 SGHRS, CDR2 YFSETQ. This CDR3 spans 17 amino acids. The V end lost 0 bases, the J end lost 1 base, and 14 bases lay between the germline ends. For the CDR3, the DNA is TGCGCCAGCAGCTTGGGAGGGGGGGATCTGTCCTACAATGAGCAGTTCTTC. Protein sequence: CASSLGGGDLSYNEQFF. Full variable domain (outside the CDR3, taken from reference TRBV5-1 and TRBJ2-1): KAGVTQTPRYLIKTRGQQVTLSCSPISGHRSVSWYQQTPGQGLQFLFEYFSETQRNKGNFPGRFSGRQFSNSRSEMNVSTLELGDSALYLCASSLGGGDLSYNEQFFGPGTRLTVL.

This clonotype was counted between two and nine times. The V call is TRBV6-2 or TRBV6-3, the J call TRBJ1-2, with 8 bases that match TRBD1. The CDR3 has 17 residues. V dropped 7 bases and J dropped 4; count of bases not matched to a gene: 17. Germline assignment: CDR1 MNHEY and CDR2 SVGEGT. As DNA, the CDR3 is TGTGCCAGCACCATCCACCGGGACAGGAGCCTTCCCTATGGCTACACCTTC. Translated, it gives CASTIHRDRSLPYGYTF.

Ten or more counts support this clonotype. This chain connects TRBV5-1 to TRBJ2-2; D call uncertain. The germline V gene has CDR1 SGHRS and CDR2 YFSETQ. Trimming removed 4 bases from V and 5 bases from J, with 6 bases in between. This CDR3 is 12 amino acids long. Written as DNA, the CDR3 is TGCGCCAGCAGCCCACCGACCGGGGAGCTGTTTTTT. It translates to CASSPPTGELFF. Together with reference TRBV5-1 and TRBJ2-2, the CDR3 gives the full variable domain: KAGVTQTPRYLIKTRGQQVTLSCSPISGHRSVSWYQQTPGQGLQFLFEYFSETQRNKGNFPGRFSGRQFSNSRSEMNVSTLELGDSALYLCASSPPTGELFFGEGSRLTVL.

This clonotype turned up a few times. The chain is built from TRBV6-5 and TRBJ2-3, with 9 bases fitting TRBD2. The trim removed 3 bases at V and 5 bases at J, leaving 9 bases unmatched. The CDR3 is made up of 16 amino acids. CDR1 and CDR2 from the germline V gene are MNHEY and SVGAGI. The CDR3 sequence: CASSYDGGGAKDTQYF. CDR3 bases: TGTGCCAGCAGTTATGATGGCGGGGGGGCGAAAGATACGCAGTATTTT.

The chain links TRBV20-1 to TRBJ1-1; TRBD1 aligns across 7 bases. Trimming cost V 3 bases and J 0 bases; bases outside gene matches: 7. CDR1 DFQATT and CDR2 SNEGSKA come from the germline V gene (reference sequence). The CDR3 totals 15 residues. The CDR3 reads CSARTSGTVNTEAFF. The CDR3 DNA follows: TGCAGTGCTAGGACGTCCGGGACAGTGAACACTGAAGCTTTCTTT.

With respect to this clonotype: The junction and the germline gene differ at one end; a read error may be behind it. The chain couples TRBV12-3 or TRBV12-4 to TRBJ2-5, with D uncertain. The CDR3 sequence is 14 residues long. The CDR3 sequence: CASTLDRAQETQYF. In DNA, the CDR3 is TGTGCCAGCACTTTAGACCGGGCACAAGAGACCCAGTACTTC.

This clonotype was observed a few times. The chain joins TRBV7-2 to TRBJ1-4; D ambiguous. The CDR3 runs to 16 residues. Germline CDR1 is SGHTA and CDR2 is FQGNSA. V shed 1 base and J shed 7 bases, with 16 bases lying between them. For the CDR3, the DNA is TGTGCCAGCAGCTTAGGGCCCCCGGGGAGCTTTGAAAAACTGTTTTTT. Encoded protein: CASSLGPPGSFEKLFF.

This clonotype was seen a few times. This sequence joins TRBV5-4 and TRBJ2-3, with D perhaps TRBD1 or TRBD2 (5 bases each). V lost 4 bases to trimming and J lost 5 bases, with 20 bases between them. Germline CDR1 is SGHNT and CDR2 is YYREEE (reference sequence). This CDR3 is built from 16 residues. Here the CDR3 DNA reads TGTGCCAGCAGCCTAGGGACGACAAAGGCCGGAGATACGCAGTATTTT. It codes for CASSLGTTKAGDTQYF.

This clonotype has more than one count but fewer than ten. The gene calls are TRBV19 and TRBJ1-5; 7 positions match TRBD1. V shed 9 bases, J shed 5 bases, and the junction held 13 bases outside the gene matches. The CDR3 runs 15 residues. Germline CDR1 and CDR2: LNHDA and SQIVND (reference sequence). The DNA for the CDR3 is TGTGCCAGCGGCCTAGTAGGGGGCAGTGATCAGCCCCAGCATTTT. Translation gives CASGLVGGSDQPQHF.

The chain has TRBV25-1 and TRBJ2-3; D ambiguous. Germline V lookup: CDR1 MGHDK, CDR2 SYGVNS. This CDR3 is 15 amino acids long. V lost 6 bases, J lost 1 base, and 14 bases lay in between. The DNA of the CDR3 is TGTGCCAGCAGAGGCGATGGGCCCCGCACAGATACGCAGTATTTT. Its protein is CASRGDGPRTDTQYF.

The rearrangement links TRBV18 to TRBJ1-1; D is undetermined. V was pared by 3 bases and J by 8 bases, with 13 bases between. The CDR3 sequence is 13 residues long. From germline, CDR1 is KGHSH and CDR2 LQKENI. The CDR3, as DNA: TGTGCCAGCTCACCTCTTATGTGGAACGAAGCTTTCTTT. The encoded protein is CASSPLMWNEAFF.

The chain employs TRBV6-5 and TRBJ2-3, with a possible D match to TRBD1 (6 bases). The germline CDR1 and CDR2 sequences are MNHEY and SVGAGI. CDR3 length: 15 amino acids. Deletions cut 2 bases from V and 3 bases from J, with 12 bases between. DNA for the CDR3: TGTGCCAGCAGTTACACAGGGCAGCCTACAGATACGCAGTATTTT. Encoded protein: CASSYTGQPTDTQYF.

At least ten counts were recorded for this clonotype. The chain recombines TRBV10-2 with TRBJ2-3; 9 nucleotides line up with TRBD2. This CDR3 comprises 14 residues. The germline V gene encodes CDR1 WSHSY and CDR2 SAAADI. J lost 3 bases, V lost 3 bases, and 1 base had no gene match. The CDR3 region has the DNA TGCGCCAGCAGTGACAGCGGGGGGACAGATACGCAGTATTTT. Translated: CASSDSGGTDTQYF.

This clonotype came up many times. The genes are TRBV11-2 and TRBJ1-4; D is uncertain. With 1 base removed from V and 0 bases from J, the gap between germline ends came to 3 bases. This CDR3 spans 14 amino acids. Looked up from germline, CDR1 is SGHAT and CDR2 is FQNNGV. The CDR3 sequence: CASSLGTTNEKLFF. The DNA of the CDR3 is TGTGCCAGCAGCTTAGGCACAACTAATGAAAAACTGTTTTTT.

The rearrangement links TRBV23-1 to TRBJ2-7, with 9 bases lining up with TRBD1. TRBV23-1 falls under the ORF class, with uncertain function. The CDR3 runs 17 residues. V lost 7 bases to trimming and J lost 4 bases; unmatched junction nucleotides: 17. CDR3 amino acids: CASKGPHRRDRAYEQYF. The CDR3 coding sequence is TGCGCCAGCAAGGGGCCGCACCGCCGGGACAGGGCGTACGAGCAGTACTTC.

The V and J genes are TRBV11-2 and TRBJ2-7, with D hard to call. The V end was cut by 2 bases, the J end by 2 bases, with 4 bases between. CDR1 and CDR2 from the germline V gene are SGHAT and FQNNGV. The length of the CDR3 is 12 residues. The CDR3: CASSLQTYEQYF. The CDR3, as DNA: TGTGCCAGCAGCTTACAAACCTACGAGCAGTACTTC.

DNA of the CDR3: TGCAGTGCTAGATCACCACAGGGGAACGAGCAGTACGTC. Protein product: CSARSPQGNEQYV. J is TRBJ2-7 and V is TRBV20-1; TRBD1 aligns across 7 bases. The CDR3 covers 13 residues. Germline CDR1 reads DFQATT; CDR2 reads SNEGSKA (reference sequence). With 2 bases clipped from V and 5 bases from J, the junction kept 6 bases outside the gene matches.

This clonotype occurred a few times. The chain carries TRBV7-2 and TRBJ2-5; TRBD1 aligns across 8 bases. Germline values: CDR1 SGHTA, CDR2 FQGNSA. With V trimmed by 5 bases and J by 2 bases, 4 bases remained unmatched. This CDR3 is built from 14 residues. Written as DNA, the CDR3 is TGTGCCAGCAGCAACAGGGGGGCGCAAGAGACCCAGTACTTC. It is translated as CASSNRGAQETQYF.

This clonotype was seen a handful of times. V and J are TRBV28 and TRBJ1-6, with TRBD1 as a possible D gene (5 bases). V lost 5 bases to trimming and J lost 7 bases, with 9 bases between them. The CDR3 has 13 amino acids. In germline, CDR1 is MDHEN, CDR2 SYDVKM. The CDR3 nucleotides are TGTGCCAGCAGTACGGGGGTCAATTCACCCCTCCACTTT. It translates to CASSTGVNSPLHF. Drawing the rest from reference TRBV28 and TRBJ1-6, the complete variable domain is DVKVTQSSRYLVKRTGEKVFLECVQDMDHENMFWYRQDPGLGLRLIYFSYDVKMKEKGDIPEGYSVSREKKERFSLILESASTNQTSMYLCASSTGVNSPLHFGNGTRLTVT.

Ten or more counts support this clonotype. This chain joins TRBV5-6 and TRBJ2-2; D remains ambiguous. Trimming removed 2 bases from V and 6 bases from J, with 8 bases in between. The CDR3 is 13 amino acids. In germline, CDR1 is SGHDT, CDR2 YYEEEE. CDR3: CASSFVSAGELFF. In nucleotides, the CDR3 is TGTGCCAGCAGCTTTGTTTCCGCCGGGGAGCTGTTTTTT. Full variable domain (missing parts from reference TRBV5-6 and TRBJ2-2): DAGVTQSPTHLIKTRGQQVTLRCSPKSGHDTVSWYQQALGQGPQFIFQYYEEEERQRGNFPDRFSGHQFPNYSSELNVNALLLGDSALYLCASSFVSAGELFFGEGSRLTVL.

This clonotype showed up just a few times. The chain joins TRBV5-4 to TRBJ2-3; TRBD1 aligns across 9 bases. Germline CDR1 SGHNT, CDR2 YYREEE (reference sequence). The CDR3 spans 16 residues. The V and J ends lost 3 bases and 0 bases, in that order; junction bases with no gene match: 5. CDR3 DNA sequence: TGTGCCAGCAGCTCCCCGGGACAGGGTAGCACAGATACGCAGTATTTT. Protein sequence: CASSSPGQGSTDTQYF.

The chain uses TRBV6-2 or TRBV6-3 and TRBJ2-7; the match to TRBD2 covers 14 bases. Losses at the gene ends were 8 bases for V and 1 base for J; bases not matched to a gene: 1. Germline V gene lookup returns CDR1 MNHEY and CDR2 SVGEGT. The CDR3 extends over 14 amino acids. The CDR3 sequence: CASRTSGGSYEQYV. CDR3 nucleotide sequence: TGTGCCAGCCGGACTAGCGGGGGGTCCTACGAGCAGTACGTC.